Below are 16 T cell receptor beta chains sequenced from a single sample in a study of blood T cell repertoires in COVID-19. Data came from immunoSEQ multiplex PCR; TCRdb stores just in-frame clones and leaves some out. The data contain some 150,000 clones, about 90% of them seen just once; the ten biggest clones take up roughly 1.4%. The sample consisted of peripheral blood. The source is an older woman with acute or convalescent COVID-19.

This CDR3 reads CASSHSDSPNQPQHF. The CDR3 bases are TGCGCCAGCAGCCATTCTGACAGCCCCAATCAGCCCCAGCATTTT. V and J are TRBV4-1 and TRBJ1-5; the D gene is possibly TRBD1 (5 bases). Germline loops: CDR1 MGHRA, CDR2 YSYEKL. The V and J ends lost 3 bases and 3 bases respectively, with 12 bases between them. The CDR3 has 15 amino acids.

The chain combines TRBV6-2 or TRBV6-3 with TRBJ1-4; D is uncertain. Trimming removed 5 bases at V and 5 bases at J, with 21 bases between. This CDR3 has 17 residues. The germline gives CDR1 MNHEY, CDR2 SVGEGT. The CDR3 nucleotides are TGTGCCAGCAGTGAGGACTATTCCCCCAGCCCGAATGAAAAACTGTTTTTT. As protein: CASSEDYSPSPNEKLFF.

The rearrangement uses TRBV30 and TRBJ1-1; possible D gene TRBD1, 5 bases. Trimming stripped 2 bases from V and 0 bases from J, with 16 bases between. Germline V lookup: CDR1 GTSNPN, CDR2 SVGIG (reference sequence). This CDR3 has 16 amino acids. CDR3 sequence reads: CAWSQRGVFLNTEAFF. In DNA form, the CDR3 reads TGTGCCTGGAGTCAAAGGGGCGTCTTCCTGAACACTGAAGCTTTCTTT.

This rearrangement joins TRBV2 to TRBJ2-3; D remains unclear. CDR1 is SNHLY and CDR2 is FYNNEI in the germline V gene. Trimming removed 4 bases from V and 5 bases from J, with 7 bases in between. The length of the CDR3 is 12 residues. The CDR3 nucleotides are TGTGCCAGCAGTGCCCTAGGAGATACGCAGTATTTT. It translates to CASSALGDTQYF.

The V gene is TRBV11-2, the J gene TRBJ2-5, with a possible D match to TRBD1 (5 bases). Germline V gives CDR1 SGHAT, CDR2 FQNNGV. Trimming cost V 0 bases and J 5 bases, with 10 bases left between them. The CDR3 length is 14 residues. In DNA, the CDR3 is TGTGCCAGCAGCTTAGACAGGGTCAGGGAGACCCAGTACTTC. It translates to CASSLDRVRETQYF.

The rearrangement uses TRBV5-8 and TRBJ2-1; 11 bases align to TRBD1. The germline CDR1 and CDR2 sequences are SGHTS and YDEGEE. The V gene end was trimmed by 3 bases and the J gene end by 7 bases; junction bases not matched to a gene: 6. The CDR3 runs 15 residues. CDR3 sequence reads: CASSWGQGDLNEQFF. The CDR3 coding sequence is TGTGCCAGCAGCTGGGGACAGGGGGATTTGAATGAGCAGTTCTTC.

The V and J genes are TRBV20-1 and TRBJ1-5; tentatively, D is TRBD1 (5 bases). Looked up from germline, CDR1 is DFQATT and CDR2 is SNEGSKA (reference sequence). Trimming took 3 bases from V and 5 from J, leaving 14 bases between them. This CDR3 has 14 residues. CDR3: CSASRRGSYQPQHF. In DNA form, the CDR3 reads TGCAGTGCTAGTCGGAGGGGTTCATATCAGCCCCAGCATTTT.

The chain employs TRBV9 and TRBJ1-1; D is ambiguous. CDR1 and CDR2 from the germline V gene are SGDLS and YYNGEE. The CDR3 spans 15 residues. Deletions cut 0 bases from V and 6 bases from J, with 15 bases between. CDR3 bases: TGTGCCAGCAGCGTAGTTGTAGGTTCCGGGGCTGAAGCTTTCTTT. This encodes CASSVVVGSGAEAFF. Filled out from reference TRBV9 and TRBJ1-1, the complete variable domain reads DSGVTQTPKHLITATGQRVTLRCSPRSGDLSVYWYQQSLDQGLQFLIQYYNGEERAKGNILERFSAQQFPDLHSELNLSSLELGDSALYFCASSVVVGSGAEAFFGQGTRLTVV.

In DNA form, the CDR3 reads TGTGCCAGCAGTTCGACCGCAGGGGCCGCTGGAAACACCATATATTTT. Amino acids: CASSSTAGAAGNTIYF. This chain connects TRBV6-2 or TRBV6-3 to TRBJ1-3, with D perhaps TRBD1 (6 bases). Germline V gene sequence: CDR1 MNHEY, CDR2 SVGEGT. The CDR3 has 16 amino acids. Trimming pared 4 bases from V and 2 bases from J, leaving 15 bases between.

The chain carries TRBV6-5 and TRBJ1-1; D remains ambiguous. Germline CDR1 reads MNHEY; CDR2 reads SVGAGI. V lost 2 bases and J lost 2, with 15 bases in between. The CDR3 is made up of 16 amino acids. CDR3 loop: CASSYGRPGLNTEAFF. The CDR3 DNA reads as TGTGCCAGCAGTTACGGTCGTCCTGGCCTTAACACTGAAGCTTTCTTT.

The rearrangement joins TRBV3-1 (or the pseudogene TRBV3-2) to TRBJ1-4; D is uncertain. This CDR3 spans 16 amino acids. Trimming shortened V by 2 bases and J by 6 bases, and 16 bases separated the two germline ends. CDR1 LGHDT and CDR2 YNNKEL come from the germline V gene (reference sequence). The CDR3 loop is CASSQYGNSLHEKLFF. The DNA for the CDR3 is TGTGCCAGCAGCCAATACGGGAACAGCCTTCATGAAAAACTGTTTTTT.

This clone appeared a few times. The chain joins TRBV5-1 to TRBJ2-1; D uncertain. V was clipped by 5 bases and J by 7 bases, with 10 bases between them. Germline CDR1 is SGHRS and CDR2 is YFSETQ. CDR3 length: 12 residues. CDR3 protein: CASSSSRNEQFF. The CDR3 coding sequence is TGCGCCAGCAGTTCGTCCCGTAATGAGCAGTTCTTC.

The chain carries TRBV3-1 (or the pseudogene TRBV3-2) and TRBJ1-6; D gene unclear. Between the trimmed V and J ends, which lost 4 bases and 9 bases, there was a span of 16 bases. The germline V gene encodes CDR1 LGHDT and CDR2 YNNKEL (reference sequence). The CDR3 length is 15 residues. CDR3 sequence reads: CASSPFEGASSPLHF. The CDR3 DNA sequence: TGTGCCAGCAGCCCCTTCGAGGGAGCCAGTTCACCCCTCCACTTT.

V is TRBV27 and J is TRBJ2-2; 7 bases map to TRBD1. The CDR3 spans 15 residues. V trimming: 3 bases; J trimming: 3 bases; junction bases outside the gene matches: 4. The germline CDR1 and CDR2 sequences are MNHEY and SMNVEV (reference sequence). The chain's CDR3 is CASSLVDRHTGELFF. CDR3 sequence (DNA): TGTGCCAGCAGTTTGGTGGACAGGCACACCGGGGAGCTGTTTTTT.

This clone was seen a handful of times. This sequence joins TRBV7-9 and TRBJ1-4; D is ambiguous. With 7 bases removed from V and 4 bases from J, the gap between germline ends came to 13 bases. The CDR3 is made up of 14 amino acids. Per germline, CDR1 SEHNR and CDR2 FQNEAQ (reference sequence). DNA for the CDR3: TGTGCCAGCACCCCCCTGGGAGGTAATGAAAAACTGTTTTTT. Encoded protein: CASTPLGGNEKLFF. Using reference TRBV7-9 and TRBJ1-4 for the parts outside the CDR3, the full variable domain is DTGVSQNPRHKITKRGQNVTFRCDPISEHNRLYWYRQTLGQGPEFLTYFQNEAQLEKSRLLSDRFSAERPKGSFSTLEIQRTEQGDSAMYLCASTPLGGNEKLFFGSGTQLSVL.

Of note for this clone: Germline and junction disagree at one end, which may indicate a read error. The chain carries TRBV5-1 and TRBJ1-6; a weak D match, TRBD1 (5 bases). Germline CDR1 reads SGHRS; CDR2 reads YFSETQ. The CDR3 spans 13 residues. This CDR3 is CASTLTDNSPLHF. The CDR3, as DNA: TGCGCCAGCACCTTGACAGATAATTCACCCCTCCACTTT.